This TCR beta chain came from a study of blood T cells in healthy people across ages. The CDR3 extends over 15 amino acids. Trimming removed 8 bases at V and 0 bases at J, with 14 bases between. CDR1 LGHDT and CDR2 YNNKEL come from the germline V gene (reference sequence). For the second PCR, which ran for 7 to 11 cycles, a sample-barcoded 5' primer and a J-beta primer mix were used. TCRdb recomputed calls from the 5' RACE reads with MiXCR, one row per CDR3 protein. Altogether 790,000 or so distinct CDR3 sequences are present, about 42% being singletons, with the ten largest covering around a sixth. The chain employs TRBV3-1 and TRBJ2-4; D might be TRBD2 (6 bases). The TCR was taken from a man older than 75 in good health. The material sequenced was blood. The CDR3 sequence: CASSRRDLAKNIQYF. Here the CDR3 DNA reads TGTGCCAGCTCGCGGAGGGATTTAGCCAAAAACATTCAGTACTTC.